These T cell receptor beta chains were read from a single sample in a study of CD8+ T cells in alopecia areata. Some clones are missing from TCRdb's copy, which holds only in-frame ones; the method was immunoSEQ multiplex PCR. The sample has a few hundred thousand clones, roughly two fifths seen once. Sequences were derived from CD4+ T cells sorted from blood, sampled at approximately week 31, from a patient treated with tofacitinib. Receptor source: a human donor with alopecia areata. The CDR3 runs from the conserved cysteine through the conserved F or W. A D gene is named only where the DNA matches it firmly. Clone size, where shown, is once, few, many, or a class for clones that have expanded.

TRBV4-3	-	-	TRBJ2-1	TGCGCCAGCAGCCAAGATCTTTTCTATTTTCAGTTCTTC	CASSQDLFYFQFF
TRBV7-2	-	-	TRBJ2-2	TGTGCCAGCAGCTTGGGCAGCACCGGGGAGCTGTTTTTT	CASSLGSTGELFF
TRBV6-1	many	TRBD1	TRBJ1-2	TGTGCCAGCAGACTAGGGACAGGGGAGGGCTACACCTTC	CASRLGTGEGYTF
TRBV7-2	-	TRBD1	TRBJ1-1	TGTGCCAGCAGCTTTCCTCCCGGGCCAGGGGGCCTGTCGGACACTGAAGCTTTCTTT	CASSFPPGPGGLSDTEAFF
TRBV11-2	few	TRBD1	TRBJ1-2	TGTGCCAGCAGCTTAGATGCGGGCACAGGGGGCTATGGCTACACCTTC	CASSLDAGTGGYGYTF
TRBV2	-	TRBD1	TRBJ2-1	TGTGCCAGTAATAACAACAGGGGGCGGAATGAGCAGTTCTTC	CASNNNRGRNEQFF
TRBV18	-	-	TRBJ2-6	TGTGCCAGCTCACCGGTGGACTCTGGGGCCAACGTCCTGACTTTC	CASSPVDSGANVLTF
TRBV7-9	few	TRBD1	TRBJ1-2	TGTGCCACCCTCCGGACAGGGGGATTCTATGGCTACACCTTC	CATLRTGGFYGYTF
TRBV6-5	few	-	TRBJ1-6	TGTGCCGGAAAGAGCTCCTATAATTCACCCCTCCACTTT	CAGKSSYNSPLHF
TRBV30	-	-	TRBJ2-1	TGTGCCTGGAATACGGGACAACCCTCCTACAATGAGCAGTTCTTC	CAWNTGQPSYNEQFF
TRBV6-5	-	TRBD2	TRBJ2-1	TGTGCCAGCAGTTCGGCGGGAGGGTGGAATGAGCAGTTCTTC	CASSSAGGWNEQFF
TRBV7-6	-	-	TRBJ2-6	TGTGCCAGCAGCCAACTGGAGCGGTACCGCCCCTCTGGGGCCAACGTCCTGACTTTC	CASSQLERYRPSGANVLTF
TRBV7-9	-	-	TRBJ2-2	TGTGCCAGCAGCTTACTACCGGGGCGAAGGCTCGGGGAGCTGTTTTTT	CASSLLPGRRLGELFF
TRBV30	few	TRBD1	TRBJ2-5	TGTGCCTGGAGCGGACAGGGGTTCGGAGAGACCCAGTACTTC	CAWSGQGFGETQYF
TRBV5-1	-	-	TRBJ2-7	TGCGCCAGCAGCTTTTTGACCCCACAGGGCGAGCAGTACTTC	CASSFLTPQGEQYF
TRBV12-5	few	-	TRBJ1-2	TGTGCTAGTGGTTCAACGGCCGGCGGCTACACCTTC	CASGSTAGGYTF
TRBV30	-	-	TRBJ2-1	TGTGCCTGGAGTGTACGGCTAGCGTCAATACTGTTCTTC	CAWSVRLASILFF
TRBV5-1	few	-	TRBJ2-5	TGCGCCAGCAGAACCACAGGGCAAGAGACCCAGTACTTC	CASRTTGQETQYF
TRBV12-2	-	-	TRBJ1-2	TGTGCAAGTCGCCGCAGGGCGGGGTACTATGGCTACACCTTC	CASRRRAGYYGYTF
TRBV7-6	few	-	TRBJ1-2	TGTGCCAGCAGCTTAGAACAGGGTACCTATGGCTACACCTTC	CASSLEQGTYGYTF
TRBV6-6	-	-	TRBJ2-2	TGTGCCAGCAGAATACGAGAAAACACCGGGGAGCTGTTTTTT	CASRIRENTGELFF
TRBV7-2	few	-	TRBJ2-6	TGTGCCAGCAGCTTATCGTGGCGCTCTGGGGCCAACGTCCTGACTTTC	CASSLSWRSGANVLTF
TRBV5-1	-	-	TRBJ2-3	TGCGCCAGCAGCTTGGAAGCTCGGGGAACTAGCACAGATACGCAGTATTTT	CASSLEARGTSTDTQYF
TRBV10-3	-	TRBD2	TRBJ2-3	TGTGCCATCAGGGCTAGCGGGGGGAGAGGTACGCAGTATTTT	CAIRASGGRGTQYF
TRBV19	-	-	TRBJ1-5	TGTGCCAGTAGTAGACCTGATGGACTGCCCCAGCATTTT	CASSRPDGLPQHF
TRBV19	few	-	TRBJ2-6	TGTGCCAGTAGTATGGCAAGCTCTGGGGCCAACGTCCTGACTTTC	CASSMASSGANVLTF
TRBV21-1	-	-	TRBJ2-5	TGTGCCAGCAGCAAAACTCGAGGGAGTGCTCGGGAGACCCAGTACTTC	CASSKTRGSARETQYF
TRBV23-1	few	-	TRBJ2-5	TGCGCCAGCAGTCAATCAGAGGGGATGATTGATGGCGAGACCCAGTACTTC	CASSQSEGMIDGETQYF
TRBV7-7	-	-	TRBJ2-5	TGTGCTAGCAGCGGAGAAGGAGCCCAGTACTTC	CASSGEGAQYF
TRBV29-1	-	-	TRBJ1-1	TGCAGCGTTGCACAGCGGCAGACGAACACTGAAGCTTTCTTT	CSVAQRQTNTEAFF
TRBV5-6	-	TRBD2	TRBJ2-7	TGTGCCAGCAGCTGGCGACTAGCGGGAGGGTACCGCTCATTC	CASSWRLAGGYRSF